This T cell receptor (beta chain) is drawn from a study of blood T cell repertoires in COVID-19. Study at large: T cells, B-cell-depleted T cells, or PBMCs supplied cDNA or gDNA.

V shed 0 bases and J shed 4 bases, with 12 bases lying between them. From germline, CDR1 is MNHEY and CDR2 SVGEGT. CDR3 length: 15 residues. Methods used by the authors: Estimates of nucleated cell counts were drawn from the amplification of reference gene primers. This table comes from immunoSEQ multiplex PCR, and its TCRdb copy is limited to in-frame clones, with some not included. That table gives V, J and clone size, and the DNA gave D and trimming. The sample records 300,000 to 400,000 clones, roughly 84% being singletons. The receptor was isolated from a man aged 45-60 years with active or convalescent COVID-19. This chain links TRBV6-2 or TRBV6-3 with TRBJ1-1, with unresolved D. Material for sequencing was peripheral blood. DNA for the CDR3: TGTGCCAGCAGTTACTCAGGGAGGGTTAGCACTGAAGCTTTCTTT. Its translation: CASSYSGRVSTEAFF.